These T cell receptor beta chains were read from a single sample in a study of blood T cells in healthy people across ages. TCRdb redid the calling of the 5' RACE reads with MiXCR, one entry per CDR3 protein. The sample has about 570,000 distinct CDR3 sequences, 25% to 30% seen once. Sequences were obtained from blood. The receptors originated from a woman aged 70-85 years in good health. Each CDR3 is given with its conserved first and last residue. A D gene is named only where the DNA matches it firmly. Clone size, where shown, is once, few, many, or a class for clones that have expanded.

d_gene	abundance	v_gene	j_gene	CDR3nt	CDR3aa
TRBD2	NA	TRBV20-1	TRBJ2-5	TGCAGTGCAAAAAGCGGGGGGTTGGAGGCCCAGTACTTC	CSAKSGGLEAQYF
NA	many	TRBV3-1	TRBJ2-6	TGTGCCAGCAGCCAATTTACAGCCTCAGAAGTCCTGACTTTC	CASSQFTASEVLTF
NA	few	TRBV10-3	TRBJ1-2	TGTGCCATCAGTGATGGACGGAGCTATGGCTACACCTTC	CAISDGRSYGYTF
NA	few	TRBV5-8	TRBJ1-1	TGTGCCAGCAATTTTTGGAAGGGAGTTTTGGGCACTGAAGCTTTCTTT	CASNFWKGVLGTEAFF
NA	few	TRBV20-1	TRBJ2-6	TGCAGTGCTTATGGGGGGCCCTCTGGGGCCAACGTCCTGACTTTC	CSAYGGPSGANVLTF
NA	NA	TRBV9	TRBJ2-3	TGTGCCAGCAGCGTAGCCGCGATGGGCACAGATACGCAGTATTTT	CASSVAAMGTDTQYF
TRBD1	few	TRBV5-6	TRBJ2-7	TGTGCCAGCAGCTACAGGGGGCATGAGCAGTACTTC	CASSYRGHEQYF
TRBD2	few	TRBV7-8	TRBJ2-3	TGTGCCAGCATCTTGGGGGGGGGATCAGATACGCAGTATTTT	CASILGGGSDTQYF
NA	NA	TRBV20-1	TRBJ1-2	TGCAGTGCTAGAGGTCCAGGCTCAGGTGACTATGGCTACACCTTC	CSARGPGSGDYGYTF
NA	NA	TRBV27	TRBJ2-6	TGTGCCAGCAGTTCATTCGGGACAGGGGCCAACGTCCTGACTTTC	CASSSFGTGANVLTF
TRBD1	few	TRBV12-3/TRBV12-4	TRBJ1-2	TGTGCCAGCAGCCGACAGGGAGTCTATGGCTACACCTTC	CASSRQGVYGYTF
TRBD2	many	TRBV7-2	TRBJ2-5	TGTGCCAGCAGCTTGGGGACTAGAAAGCAAGAGACCCAGTACTTC	CASSLGTRKQETQYF
NA	NA	TRBV29-1	TRBJ1-2	TGCAGCACCTTGACAGATCTATATGGCTACACCTTC	CSTLTDLYGYTF
NA	NA	TRBV30	TRBJ1-4	TGTGCCTGGAACTTTGGGGAAAAACTGTTTTTT	CAWNFGEKLFF
TRBD1	NA	TRBV20-1	TRBJ2-5	TGCAGTGCTAGAGAAGGGACAGGGCTTGAGCAGTTCTTT	CSAREGTGLEQFF
TRBD1	NA	TRBV19	TRBJ1-1	TGTGCCAGTAGTCCCCGATTTCAGGGACAGAATACTGAAGCTTTCTTT	CASSPRFQGQNTEAFF
NA	many	TRBV7-3	TRBJ1-2	TGTGCCAGCAGCTTAAACAGGGTCCATGGCTACACCTTC	CASSLNRVHGYTF
NA	NA	TRBV12-3/TRBV12-4	TRBJ1-3	TGTGCCAGCACCCGGGGCAGGCTTAGTGGAAACACCATATATTTT	CASTRGRLSGNTIYF
NA	once	TRBV28	TRBJ1-1	TGTGCCAGCACCCTCGATGGAAGGGAGGGCGCAGCTTTCTTT	CASTLDGREGAAFF
TRBD2	NA	TRBV4-3	TRBJ2-1	TGCGCCAGCAGTCAAGCGGGAGGACTAGGAGGATTTGGGCTGTTCTTC	CASSQAGGLGGFGLFF
NA	NA	TRBV12-3/TRBV12-4	TRBJ1-1	TGTGCCAGCAGTTTTGCGGGCACAATAACTGGTACTGAAGCTTTCTTT	CASSFAGTITGTEAFF
TRBD1	NA	TRBV20-1	TRBJ2-5	TGCAGTGCTAAGACAGGGGGCGTCCAAGAGACCCAGTACTTC	CSAKTGGVQETQYF
TRBD2	NA	TRBV6-2/TRBV6-3	TRBJ2-7	TGTGCCAGCAGTTACCAGCTTGGCGGGGGGTCCGTCTACGAGCAGTACTTC	CASSYQLGGGSVYEQYF
NA	few	TRBV6-6	TRBJ2-5	TGTGCCAGCAGTTTTTCGGGGGCGGGGGAGACCCAGTACTTC	CASSFSGAGETQYF
NA	NA	TRBV20-1	TRBJ2-3	TGCAGTGCTAGACTAGATACAGATACGCAGTATTTT	CSARLDTDTQYF
NA	few	TRBV12-3/TRBV12-4	TRBJ2-2	TGTGCCAGCAGTCTTTATGAGGTCGGGGAGCTGTTTTTT	CASSLYEVGELFF
NA	NA	TRBV7-9	TRBJ1-4	TGTGCCAGCAGCTTAGCCCAGAGCCCTAATGAAAAACTGTTTTTT	CASSLAQSPNEKLFF
NA	NA	TRBV12-5	TRBJ1-2	TGTGCTAGTGGTTTGGTCGGCTTCTCCACCTTC	CASGLVGFSTF
NA	few	TRBV20-1	TRBJ1-2	TGCAGTGCTAGAGATAATCAACGTGACTATGGCTACACCTTC	CSARDNQRDYGYTF
NA	few	TRBV10-3	TRBJ2-5	TGTGCCATCAGTGAGTCGTTCGCGCAAGAAACCCAGTACTTC	CAISESFAQETQYF
NA	NA	TRBV12-3/TRBV12-4	TRBJ2-7	TGTGCCAGCGCCCCGGAAGGATACGAGCAGTACTTC	CASAPEGYEQYF
NA	few	TRBV7-2	TRBJ2-3	TGTGCCAGCAGCTTAGGTTTCCCGGGCACAGATACGCAGTATTTT	CASSLGFPGTDTQYF
NA	NA	TRBV27	TRBJ2-5	TGTGCCAGCAGTTGGTCCATTGCGGGGGCGCAGAACAGGCGGGAGACCCAGTACTTC	CASSWSIAGAQNRRETQYF
TRBD2	few	TRBV6-2/TRBV6-3	TRBJ2-1	TGTGCCAGCAGTCAAACCACCGGACTAGCGGGGAACAATGAGCAGTTCTTC	CASSQTTGLAGNNEQFF
NA	NA	TRBV4-3	TRBJ2-2	TGCGCCAGCAGCCAAGTGGAGAAGAACACCGGGGAGCTGTTTTTT	CASSQVEKNTGELFF
TRBD2	few	TRBV6-2/TRBV6-3	TRBJ2-1	TGTGCCAGCAGTTTCTTCAGCGGGGGGTTAAATGAGCAGTTCTTC	CASSFFSGGLNEQFF
TRBD1	NA	TRBV29-1	TRBJ1-1	TGCAGCGTTTCGCACAGGGGGCACGCCGAAGCTTTCTTT	CSVSHRGHAEAFF
TRBD1	NA	TRBV5-1	TRBJ2-1	TGCGCCAGCAGAGGGACAGGGAGCCCCGGGCAGTTCTTC	CASRGTGSPGQFF
TRBD2	NA	TRBV20-1	TRBJ2-3	TGCAGTGCGGAACTAGCGGGGGGGCCAGGTGGCACAGATACGCAGTATTTT	CSAELAGGPGGTDTQYF
NA	few	TRBV5-1	TRBJ2-5	TGCGCCAGCAGCTTTAGCGGCCCGCAAGAGACCCAGTACTTC	CASSFSGPQETQYF
TRBD1	few	TRBV2	TRBJ1-2	TGTGCCAGCAGAGACGACAGGGTGTGGGGCTACACCTTC	CASRDDRVWGYTF
TRBD2	NA	TRBV6-6	TRBJ2-7	TGTGCCAGCAGTTACGGAGCGGGGGGCTACGAGCAGTACTTC	CASSYGAGGYEQYF
TRBD2	few	TRBV20-1	TRBJ2-1	TGCAGTGCTAGTGGGGGGGACTCCTACAATGAGCAGTTCTTC	CSASGGDSYNEQFF
NA	few	TRBV27	TRBJ1-1	TGTGCCACTATGGCAGTCCACTCAGGTATTTCTGAAGCTTTCTTT	CATMAVHSGISEAFF
NA	few	TRBV29-1	TRBJ2-2	TGCAGCGTTGTCCGCACCGGGGAGCTGTTTTTT	CSVVRTGELFF
TRBD1	NA	TRBV20-1	TRBJ1-1	TGCAGTGCTCGAAGGGGGCACGGCACTGAAGCTTTCTTT	CSARRGHGTEAFF
NA	NA	TRBV5-1	TRBJ2-5	TGCGCCAGCAGCTTAGGCGTTCGTGGCAGGGGTCAAGAGACCCAGTACTTC	CASSLGVRGRGQETQYF